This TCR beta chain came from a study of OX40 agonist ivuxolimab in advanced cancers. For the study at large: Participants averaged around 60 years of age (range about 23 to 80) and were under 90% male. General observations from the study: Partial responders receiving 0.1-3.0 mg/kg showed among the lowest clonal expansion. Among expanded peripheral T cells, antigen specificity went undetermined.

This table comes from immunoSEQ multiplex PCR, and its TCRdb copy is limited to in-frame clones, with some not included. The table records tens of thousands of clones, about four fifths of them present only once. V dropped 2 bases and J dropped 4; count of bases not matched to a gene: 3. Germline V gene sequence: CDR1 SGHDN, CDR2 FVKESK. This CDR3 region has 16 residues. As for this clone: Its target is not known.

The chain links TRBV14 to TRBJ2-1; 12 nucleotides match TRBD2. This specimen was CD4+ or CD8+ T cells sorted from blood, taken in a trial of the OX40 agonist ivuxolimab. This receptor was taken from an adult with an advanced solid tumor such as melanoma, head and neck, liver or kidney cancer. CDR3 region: CASSQLTSGRYNEQFF. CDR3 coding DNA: TGTGCCAGCAGCCAATTGACTAGCGGGAGATACAATGAGCAGTTCTTC.